Listed here are 28 T cell receptor beta chains from one sample, sequenced in a study of regulatory T cells in long-lasting Graves disease. Time point given: newly diagnosed GD, antithyroid drugs for less than 3 months. RNA isolated from PBMCs was used to make the TCR library. Construction of the TCR beta libraries employed iRepertoire HTBI primers in conjunction with Arm-PCR of CDR3 regions. TCRdb reprocessed the multiplex PCR reads via MiXCR and lists one record per CDR3 protein. The data hold about 440,000 distinct CDR3 sequences, with under 15% observed a single time. The data were also submitted as part of a second study, on T cells in Graves' hyperthyroidism and ophthalmopathy.

Specimen: peripheral blood mononuclear cells (PBMCs), collected at new diagnosis, from a patient treated with antithyroid drugs. The receptors were gathered from a woman in her twenties or thirties with Graves disease.

This clonotype showed up many times. Compared with germline, one end of the junction differs, possibly owing to a read error. The genes are TRBV5-1 and TRBJ1-2; D is unclear. In germline, CDR1 is SGHRS, CDR2 YFSETQ. The CDR3 length is 13 residues. CDR3 in DNA: TGCGCCAGCAGCTTGGAAGCTAAATATGGCTACACCTTC. Translated, it gives CASSLEAKYGYTF.

Ten or more counts support this clonotype. The chain has TRBV28 and TRBJ1-1; no firm D call. V lost 3 bases and J lost 7, with 12 bases in between. CDR3 size: 13 residues. Germline V CDR1 and CDR2: MDHEN, SYDVKM. CDR3 loop: CASSLESTLEAFF. The CDR3 coding sequence is TGTGCCAGCAGTTTGGAATCCACCCTTGAAGCTTTCTTT.

At least ten counts were recorded for this clonotype. CDR3 coding DNA: TGTGCCAGCAGCCAAGAGAGCCGAGGAGGGACCCAGTACTTC. Translating gives CASSQESRGGTQYF. J is TRBJ2-1 and V is TRBV3-1; tentatively, D is TRBD2 (5 bases). The DNA end favors TRBJ2-5, so the J call may be wrong. The CDR3 consists of 14 residues. Germline V gives CDR1 LGHDT, CDR2 YNNKEL (reference sequence).

This clonotype was seen many times. The chain joins TRBV7-8 to TRBJ1-2, with D possibly matching TRBD1 (5 bases). CDR1 is SGHVS, CDR2 FQNEAQ, per germline. The CDR3 covers 13 residues. V lost 4 bases and J 1 base, leaving 7 bases between the germline ends. This chain's CDR3 is CASSSGDNYGYTF. DNA for the CDR3: TGTGCCAGCAGCTCGGGGGATAACTATGGCTACACCTTC.

The rearrangement joins TRBV5-1 to TRBJ2-1; 9 nucleotides align to TRBD2. Unmatched junction bases numbered 11, after V lost 3 bases and J lost 7 bases. Germline V gene sequence: CDR1 SGHRS, CDR2 YFSETQ. This CDR3 is built from 16 residues. Here the CDR3 DNA reads TGCGCCAGCAGCTCCCGGGGTAGCGGGAGTCTGAATGAGCAGTTCTTC. It yields the protein CASSSRGSGSLNEQFF.

This clonotype was observed at least ten times. This chain links TRBV11-2 with TRBJ2-1; 7 positions match TRBD2. CDR1 and CDR2 from the germline V gene are SGHAT and FQNNGV. This CDR3 has 17 residues. V was pared by 0 bases and J by 4 bases, with 9 bases of the junction left unmatched. The CDR3 spells CASSLEGGRAGYNEQFF. The CDR3 nucleotides are TGTGCCAGCAGCTTAGAAGGTGGGAGGGCCGGGTACAATGAGCAGTTCTTC.

The rearrangement links TRBV10-3 to TRBJ2-1, with D unclear. Trimming shortened V by 4 bases and J by 9 bases, and 7 bases separated the two germline ends. CDR3 size: 11 residues. In germline, CDR1 is ENHRY, CDR2 SYGVKD. The CDR3: CAISVGSEQFF. The DNA of the CDR3 is TGTGCCATCAGTGTAGGTTCTGAGCAGTTCTTC.

This clonotype was picked up many times. This chain uses TRBV7-8 with TRBJ2-1; D remains ambiguous. Trimming cost V 2 bases and J 7 bases, with 12 bases left between them. The CDR3 totals 14 residues. Per germline, CDR1 SGHVS and CDR2 FQNEAQ. The CDR3 region is CASSLLDGINEQFF. The DNA of the CDR3 is TGTGCCAGCAGCTTATTAGATGGAATTAATGAGCAGTTCTTC. Supplemented by reference TRBV7-8 and TRBJ2-1, the full variable domain reads GAGVSQSPRYKVAKRGQDVALRCDPISGHVSLFWYQQALGQGPEFLTYFQNEAQLDKSGLPSDRFFAERPEGSVSTLKIQRTQQEDSAVYLCASSLLDGINEQFFGPGTRLTVL.

This clonotype was recorded at least ten times. The V gene is TRBV3-1, the J gene TRBJ2-1; TRBD2 matches 11 bases. The CDR3 extends over 17 amino acids. V lost 4 bases and J lost 5; bases outside the gene matches: 10. Germline V gene data show CDR1 as LGHDT and CDR2 as YNNKEL (reference sequence). CDR3 residues: CASSRTSGRGSDNEQFF. CDR3 in DNA: TGTGCCAGCAGCCGGACTAGCGGGCGTGGGTCAGACAATGAGCAGTTCTTC.

Concerning this clonotype: This may be a read error, as it is one base from a much larger clone. This sequence joins TRBV12-3 or TRBV12-4 and TRBJ1-1; D gene unclear. V shed 3 bases and J shed 5 bases, with 4 bases lying between them. The CDR3 sequence is 11 residues long. CDR3 coding DNA: TGTGCCAGCAGTTTTGCGACTGAAGCTTTCTTT. Its translation is CASSFATEAFF.

This clonotype occurred many times. This sequence joins TRBV7-2 and TRBJ2-7, with D unclear. Trimming took 5 bases from V and 3 from J, leaving 17 bases between them. Germline CDR1 is SGHTA and CDR2 is FQGNSA. The CDR3 is made up of 15 amino acids. The CDR3 nucleotides are TGTGCCAGCAGCCACCCTGCCAGGACGGTCTACGAGCAGTACTTC. This gives the protein CASSHPARTVYEQYF. Combining the CDR3 with reference TRBV7-2 and TRBJ2-7 gives the whole variable domain GAGVSQSPSNKVTEKGKDVELRCDPISGHTALYWYRQSLGQGLEFLIYFQGNSAPDKSGLPSDRFSAERTGGSVSTLTIQRTQQEDSAVYLCASSHPARTVYEQYFGPGTRLTVT.

This clonotype appeared many times. The rearrangement links TRBV5-8 to TRBJ2-1; 7 nucleotides line up with TRBD1. This CDR3 spans 16 amino acids. From germline, CDR1 is SGHTS and CDR2 YDEGEE. The junction had 9 bases not matched to a gene; V was cut back by 3 bases and J by 3 bases. CDR3 protein: CASSSGQRSYYNEQFF. CDR3 sequence (DNA): TGTGCCAGCAGCTCGGGACAGCGAAGTTACTACAATGAGCAGTTCTTC.

This clonotype was picked up a small number of times. The chain joins TRBV15 to TRBJ2-5; the D gene could be TRBD1 or TRBD2 (5 bases each). The CDR3 runs to 16 residues. V lost 0 bases and J 4 bases, leaving 15 bases between the germline ends. Per germline, CDR1 LNHNV and CDR2 YYDKDF (reference sequence). As DNA, the CDR3 is TGTGCCACCAGCAGAGATTGGGGGTTGGGCCGAGAGACCCAGTACTTC. It is translated as CATSRDWGLGRETQYF.

This clonotype was detected ten times or more. This rearrangement joins TRBV2 to TRBJ2-1, with TRBD2 matching over 14 bases. The CDR3 length is 15 residues. V shed 5 bases, J shed 10 bases, and the junction held 7 bases outside the gene matches. The germline gives CDR1 SNHLY, CDR2 FYNNEI. CDR3 in amino acids: CASSPGLAGAREQFF. In DNA, the CDR3 is TGTGCCAGCAGTCCGGGACTAGCGGGAGCACGGGAGCAGTTCTTC.

This clonotype was detected ten times or more. At one boundary the junction diverges from the germline segment, which might be a read error. The V gene is TRBV30, the J gene TRBJ2-7; a weak D match, TRBD1 (5 bases). The CDR3 covers 12 residues. The germline CDR1 and CDR2 sequences are GTSNPN and SVGIG (reference sequence). CDR3 sequence reads: CAWSTDSFEEYF. The CDR3 bases are TGTGCCTGGAGTACAGACAGTTTCGAGGAGTACTTC.

J is TRBJ1-3 and V is TRBV11-2; no clear D gene. Germline loops: CDR1 SGHAT, CDR2 FQNNGV. Trimming left V 2 bases short and J 3 bases short, with 11 bases between. The CDR3 loop spans 15 amino acids. This chain's CDR3 is CASSLSPADGNTIYF. The CDR3 DNA is TGTGCCAGCAGCTTATCCCCCGCCGATGGAAACACCATATATTTT.

V gene TRBV11-2 combines with J gene TRBJ2-3; tentatively, D is TRBD1 or TRBD2 (5 bases each). The DNA end favors TRBJ2-7, so the J call may be wrong. CDR1 is SGHAT and CDR2 is FQNNGV in the germline V gene. This CDR3 spans 15 amino acids. CDR3 bases: TGTGCCAGCAGCGCAACCGGGACCCTAAGACGCGAGCAGTACTTC. Its protein is CASSATGTLRREQYF.

This clonotype was found a few times. This chain uses TRBV7-3 with TRBJ2-7; D is unclear. V was clipped by 5 bases and J by 3 bases, with 14 bases between them. Germline V gene sequence: CDR1 SGHTA, CDR2 FQGTGA. The CDR3 loop spans 14 amino acids. CDR3 sequence (DNA): TGTGCCAGCAGCCCTCAAGACGGGTACTACGAGCAGTACTTC. This gives the protein CASSPQDGYYEQYF. The complete variable domain, with remaining parts taken from reference TRBV7-3 and TRBJ2-7, reads GAGVSQTPSNKVTEKGKYVELRCDPISGHTALYWYRQSLGQGPEFLIYFQGTGAADDSGLPNDRFFAVRPEGSVSTLKIQRTERGDSAVYLCASSPQDGYYEQYFGPGTRLTVT.

The table lists this clonotype with a few counts. This may stem from a read error, because a much larger clone lies one nucleotide away. The rearrangement uses TRBV11-2 and TRBJ2-3; D is unresolved. The J call may be mistaken, given a closer DNA end match to TRBJ1-5. This CDR3 has 14 residues. CDR1 SGHAT and CDR2 FQNNGV come from the germline V gene. CDR3 in DNA: TGTGCCAGCAGCTGGTCACCATCCGGGGATACGCAGCATTTT. It translates to CASSWSPSGDTQHF.

This clonotype was recorded many times. The chain is built from TRBV12-3 or TRBV12-4 and TRBJ2-1; D might be TRBD2 (5 bases). Trimming left V 3 bases short and J 6 bases short, with 15 bases between. This CDR3 has 15 amino acids. CDR3 DNA sequence: TGTGCCAGCAGTTTCCTAGCTAACTACATCAATGAGCAGTTCTTC. Residues: CASSFLANYINEQFF.

This clonotype was counted a single time. V is TRBV7-8 and J is TRBJ1-5; D unclear. Deletions cut 1 base from V and 6 bases from J, with 7 bases between. The germline V gene encodes CDR1 SGHVS and CDR2 FQNEAQ. This CDR3 region has 13 residues. The CDR3 is CASSLEKGQPQHF. The CDR3 nucleotides read TGTGCCAGCAGCTTAGAAAAGGGTCAGCCCCAGCATTTT.

The chain recombines TRBV9 with TRBJ1-4; D is ambiguous. The CDR3 has 13 amino acids. Trimming removed 0 bases from V and 8 bases from J, with 8 bases in between. CDR1 is SGDLS and CDR2 is YYNGEE in the germline V gene. CDR3 nucleotide sequence: TGTGCCAGCAGCGTAGCGCCAGGCGAAAAACTGTTTTTT. Protein: CASSVAPGEKLFF.

Note on this clonotype: A junction end diverges from the germline sequence, so it may reflect a read error. The chain links TRBV12-3 or TRBV12-4 to TRBJ1-1; no clear D. The CDR3 sequence is 14 residues long. The CDR3, as DNA: TGTGCCGGCAGTTTAAGGGAAATTAACACTGAAGCTTTCTTT. Translation: CAGSLREINTEAFF.

This clonotype has ten or more counts. The V call is TRBV11-2, the J call TRBJ2-1; 11 nucleotides agree with TRBD2. The CDR3 is 15 amino acids. Unmatched junction bases numbered 3, after V lost 4 bases and J lost 4 bases. Germline values: CDR1 SGHAT, CDR2 FQNNGV. In nucleotides, the CDR3 is TGTGCCAGCAGCTCGACTAGCGGGGATTACAATGAGCAGTTCTTC. Encoded protein: CASSSTSGDYNEQFF.

This clonotype appeared many times. V usage is TRBV27 and J usage is TRBJ2-2; 10 bases agree with TRBD2. The CDR3 extends over 15 amino acids. CDR1 MNHEY and CDR2 SMNVEV come from the germline V gene (reference sequence). V was clipped by 4 bases and J by 5 bases; unmatched bases: 4. The CDR3 DNA sequence: TGTGCCAGCAGTTCTAGCGGGAGAGCAACCGGGGAGCTGTTTTTT. Translated: CASSSSGRATGELFF.

This clonotype was counted ten times or more. The gene calls are TRBV24-1 and TRBJ2-1; D not resolved. CDR3 length: 12 amino acids. Germline values: CDR1 KGHDR, CDR2 SFDVKD. The V gene lost 3 bases and the J gene lost 6 bases, with 5 bases spanning the gap. CDR3 loop: CATSDLGNEQFF. CDR3 nucleotide sequence: TGTGCCACCAGTGATCTTGGCAATGAGCAGTTCTTC.

This clonotype has ten or more counts. The V gene is TRBV30, the J gene TRBJ1-1, with D perhaps TRBD1 (5 bases). Deletions cut 5 bases from V and 3 bases from J, with 19 bases between. Looked up from germline, CDR1 is GTSNPN and CDR2 is SVGIG (reference sequence). The CDR3 loop spans 15 amino acids. The CDR3 protein is CAWAPMGVWYTEAFF. In DNA, the CDR3 is TGTGCCTGGGCCCCCATGGGGGTTTGGTACACTGAAGCTTTCTTT. Full variable domain (rest looked up from reference TRBV30 and TRBJ1-1): SQTIHQWPATLVQPVGSPLSLECTVEGTSNPNLYWYRQAAGRGLQLLFYSVGIGQISSEVPQNLSASRPQDRQFILSSKKLLLSDSGFYLCAWAPMGVWYTEAFFGQGTRLTVV.

This clonotype was seen ten or more times. The rearrangement uses TRBV6-5 and TRBJ1-1, with D possibly being TRBD1 (6 bases). Trimming removed 4 bases at V and 1 base at J, with 16 bases between. Germline CDR1 MNHEY, CDR2 SVGAGI. CDR3 size: 16 residues. CDR3 region: CASSSNDRSPNTEAFF. The CDR3 coding sequence is TGTGCCAGCAGTTCCAACGACAGGTCTCCGAACACTGAAGCTTTCTTT.